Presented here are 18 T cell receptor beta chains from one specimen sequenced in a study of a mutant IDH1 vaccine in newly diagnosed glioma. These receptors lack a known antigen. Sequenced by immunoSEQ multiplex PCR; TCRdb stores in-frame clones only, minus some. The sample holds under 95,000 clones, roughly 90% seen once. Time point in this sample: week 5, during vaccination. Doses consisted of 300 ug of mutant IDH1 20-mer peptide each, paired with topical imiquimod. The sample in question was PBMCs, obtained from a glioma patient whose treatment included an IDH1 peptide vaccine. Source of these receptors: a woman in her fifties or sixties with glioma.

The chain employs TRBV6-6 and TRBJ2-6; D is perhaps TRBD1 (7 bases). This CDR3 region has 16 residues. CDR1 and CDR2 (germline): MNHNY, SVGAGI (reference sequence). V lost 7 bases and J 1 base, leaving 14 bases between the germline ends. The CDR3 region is CASNRQGLSGANVLTF. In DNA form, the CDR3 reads TGTGCCAGCAATCGACAGGGACTTTCTGGGGCCAACGTCCTGACTTTC.

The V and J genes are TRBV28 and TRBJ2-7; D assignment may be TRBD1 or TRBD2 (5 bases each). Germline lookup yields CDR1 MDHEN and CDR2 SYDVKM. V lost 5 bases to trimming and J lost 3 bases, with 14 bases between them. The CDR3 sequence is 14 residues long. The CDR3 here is CASSQGSRGYEQYF. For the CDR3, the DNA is TGTGCCAGCAGTCAGGGTTCGAGGGGCTACGAGCAGTACTTC. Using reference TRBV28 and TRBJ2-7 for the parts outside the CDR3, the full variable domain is DVKVTQSSRYLVKRTGEKVFLECVQDMDHENMFWYRQDPGLGLRLIYFSYDVKMKEKGDIPEGYSVSREKKERFSLILESASTNQTSMYLCASSQGSRGYEQYFGPGTRLTVT.

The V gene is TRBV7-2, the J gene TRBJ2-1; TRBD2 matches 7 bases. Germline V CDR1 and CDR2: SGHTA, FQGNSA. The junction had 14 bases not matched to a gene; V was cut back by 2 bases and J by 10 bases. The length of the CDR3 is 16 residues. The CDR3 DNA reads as TGTGCCAGCAGCTTATCCGGGAGGACCGCCCGACCGGAGCAGTTCTTC. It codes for CASSLSGRTARPEQFF.

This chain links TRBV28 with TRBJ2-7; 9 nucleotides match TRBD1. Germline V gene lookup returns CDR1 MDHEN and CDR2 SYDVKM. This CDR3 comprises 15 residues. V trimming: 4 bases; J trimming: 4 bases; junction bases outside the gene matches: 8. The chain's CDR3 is CASSSFRDRVYEQYF. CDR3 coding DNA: TGTGCCAGCAGTTCGTTCCGGGACAGGGTATACGAGCAGTACTTC.

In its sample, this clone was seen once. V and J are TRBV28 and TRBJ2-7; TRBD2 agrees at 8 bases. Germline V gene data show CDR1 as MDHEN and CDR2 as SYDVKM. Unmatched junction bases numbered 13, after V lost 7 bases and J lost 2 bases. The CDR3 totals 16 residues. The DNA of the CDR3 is TGTGCCAGCATTACAGCCGGTCCGGGGGGGCCCTACGAGCAGTACTTC. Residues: CASITAGPGGPYEQYF.

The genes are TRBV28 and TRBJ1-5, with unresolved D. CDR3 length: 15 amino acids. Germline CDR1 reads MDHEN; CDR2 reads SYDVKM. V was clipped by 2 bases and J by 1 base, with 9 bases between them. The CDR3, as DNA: TGTGCCAGCAGTTTAGGGGAAATCAGCAATCAGCCCCAGCATTTT. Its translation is CASSLGEISNQPQHF.

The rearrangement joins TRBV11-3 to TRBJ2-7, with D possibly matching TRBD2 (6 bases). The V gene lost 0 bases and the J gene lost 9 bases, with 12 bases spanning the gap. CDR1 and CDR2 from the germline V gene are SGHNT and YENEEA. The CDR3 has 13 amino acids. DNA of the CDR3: TGTGCCAGCAGCTTAGATGGGCCAGCGGGGCAGTACTTC. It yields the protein CASSLDGPAGQYF.

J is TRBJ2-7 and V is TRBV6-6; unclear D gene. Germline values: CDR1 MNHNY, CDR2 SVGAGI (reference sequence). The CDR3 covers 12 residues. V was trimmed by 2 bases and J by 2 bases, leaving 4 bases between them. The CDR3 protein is CASSYGPYEQYF. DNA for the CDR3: TGTGCCAGCAGTTACGGGCCCTACGAGCAGTACTTC.

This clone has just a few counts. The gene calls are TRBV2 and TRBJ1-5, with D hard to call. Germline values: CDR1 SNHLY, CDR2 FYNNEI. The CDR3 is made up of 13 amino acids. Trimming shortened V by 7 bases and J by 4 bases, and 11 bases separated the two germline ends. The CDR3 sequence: CASNIDWNQPQHF. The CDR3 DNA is TGTGCCAGCAACATCGACTGGAATCAGCCCCAGCATTTT.

CDR3 in DNA: TGTGCCAGCAGCCCCTACCCCGGGGGGAGCCAAGGGAGTGAGCAGTTCTTC. Its translation: CASSPYPGGSQGSEQFF. V and J are TRBV9 and TRBJ2-1; 7 bases align to TRBD2. CDR1 and CDR2 from the germline V gene are SGDLS and YYNGEE. J gave up 9 bases and V 4 bases, and 19 bases lay outside the gene matches. The CDR3 has 17 residues.

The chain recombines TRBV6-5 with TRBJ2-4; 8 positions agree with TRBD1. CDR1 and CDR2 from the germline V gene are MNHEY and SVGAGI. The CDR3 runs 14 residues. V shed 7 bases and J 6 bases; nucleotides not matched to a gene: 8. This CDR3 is CASTPDRVSNIQYF. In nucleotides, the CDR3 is TGTGCCAGCACCCCGGACAGGGTCTCAAACATTCAGTACTTC.

The chain's CDR3 is CASSSLQASGNTIYF. CDR3 coding DNA: TGTGCCAGCAGCTCCTTACAAGCGTCGGGAAACACCATATATTTT. This chain connects TRBV5-6 to TRBJ1-3; unclear D gene. This CDR3 spans 15 amino acids. Trimming shortened V by 3 bases and J by 4 bases, and 14 bases separated the two germline ends. The germline V gene encodes CDR1 SGHDT and CDR2 YYEEEE.

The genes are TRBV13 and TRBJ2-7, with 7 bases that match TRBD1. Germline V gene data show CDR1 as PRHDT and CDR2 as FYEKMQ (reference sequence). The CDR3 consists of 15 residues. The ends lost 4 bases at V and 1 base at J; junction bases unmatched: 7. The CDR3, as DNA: TGTGCCAGCAGCTCCCCCCCAGGGGGTTCCTACGAGCAGTACTTC. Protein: CASSSPPGGSYEQYF.

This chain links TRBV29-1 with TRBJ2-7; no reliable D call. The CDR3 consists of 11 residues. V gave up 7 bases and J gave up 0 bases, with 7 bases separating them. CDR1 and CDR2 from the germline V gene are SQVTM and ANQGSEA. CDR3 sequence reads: CSARNSYEQYF. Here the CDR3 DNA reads TGCAGCGCACGGAACTCCTACGAGCAGTACTTC.

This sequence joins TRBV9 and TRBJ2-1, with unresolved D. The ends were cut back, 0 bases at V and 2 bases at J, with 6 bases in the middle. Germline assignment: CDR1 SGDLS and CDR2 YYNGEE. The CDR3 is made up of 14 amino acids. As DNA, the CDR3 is TGTGCCAGCAGCGTAGACGGAGCCTACAATGAGCAGTTCTTC. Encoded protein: CASSVDGAYNEQFF.

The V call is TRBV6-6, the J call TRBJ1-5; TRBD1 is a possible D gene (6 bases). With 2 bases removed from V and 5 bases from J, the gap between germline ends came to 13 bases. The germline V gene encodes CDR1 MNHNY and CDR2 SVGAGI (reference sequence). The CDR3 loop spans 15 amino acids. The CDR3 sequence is CASSYEDRLDQPQHF. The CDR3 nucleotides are TGTGCCAGCAGTTACGAAGACAGGTTGGATCAGCCCCAGCATTTT.

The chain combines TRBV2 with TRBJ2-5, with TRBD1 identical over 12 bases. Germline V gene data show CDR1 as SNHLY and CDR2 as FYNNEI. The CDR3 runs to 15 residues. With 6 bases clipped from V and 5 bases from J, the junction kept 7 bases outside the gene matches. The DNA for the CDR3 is TGTGCCAGCAGACCGGGACAGGGGGCCGCGGAGACCCAGTACTTC. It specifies CASRPGQGAAETQYF.

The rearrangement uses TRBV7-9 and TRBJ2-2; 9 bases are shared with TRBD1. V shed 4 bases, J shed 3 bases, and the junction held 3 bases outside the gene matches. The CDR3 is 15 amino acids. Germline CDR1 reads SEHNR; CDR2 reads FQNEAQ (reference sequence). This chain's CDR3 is CASSSGQGDTGELFF. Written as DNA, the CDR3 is TGTGCCAGCAGCTCGGGACAGGGTGACACCGGGGAGCTGTTTTTT.